The rows below give T cell receptor beta chains drawn from one sample of a study of T cell responses to AZD1222 COVID-19 vaccine. Clones were sequenced by immunoSEQ multiplex PCR, and TCRdb holds only the in-frame ones, with some missing. The sample contains about 100,000 clones, roughly 90% of which appear only once. Sequenced material: peripheral blood, taken on day 0 of AZD1222 vaccination. All receptors derive from an adult in good health. CDR3s include the opening cysteine and the closing phenylalanine or tryptophan. A D gene is named only where the DNA matches it firmly. Size is omitted from some rows. Given values are once, few, many or a class for expanded clones.

>TRBV29-1|TRBJ2-1|NA|TRBD2
CSVGGTSGFNEQFF
TGCAGCGTTGGTGGGACTAGCGGGTTCAATGAGCAGTTCTTC
>TRBV19|TRBJ2-3|NA|NA
CASSRQASSDTQYF
TGTGCCAGTAGTAGACAGGCGAGCAGCGATACGCAGTATTTT
>TRBV13|TRBJ1-5|NA|NA
CASSQRQNNQPQHF
TGTGCCAGCAGCCAAAGACAGAACAATCAGCCCCAGCATTTT
>TRBV28|TRBJ2-1|NA|TRBD2
CAILQTGGLTPYNEQFF
TGTGCCATCCTACAGACGGGGGGGCTTACCCCCTACAATGAGCAGTTCTTC
>TRBV30|TRBJ2-7|NA|TRBD2
CAWSGLAGAYEQYF
TGTGCCTGGAGTGGGCTAGCGGGGGCCTACGAGCAGTACTTC
>TRBV5-1|TRBJ1-2|NA|NA
CASSLVPNYGYTF
TGCGCCAGCAGCTTGGTCCCGAACTATGGCTACACCTTC
>TRBV29-1|TRBJ2-7|NA|TRBD1
CSVLIWTGGEQYF
TGCAGCGTCCTTATTTGGACAGGGGGCGAGCAGTACTTC
>TRBV5-1|TRBJ2-3|NA|TRBD2
CASSSYSGGVADTQYF
TGCGCCAGCAGCTCTTACTCCGGGGGGGTGGCAGATACGCAGTATTTT
>TRBV5-4|TRBJ2-5|once|TRBD1
CASSPHPGQGQETQYF
TGTGCCAGCAGCCCTCATCCGGGACAGGGGCAAGAGACCCAGTACTTC
>TRBV3-1/TRBV3-2|TRBJ1-2|NA|NA
CASSPGRGNYGYTF
TGTGCCAGCAGCCCCGGTAGGGGAAACTATGGCTACACCTTC
>TRBV2|TRBJ1-2|NA|TRBD1
CASSDQGQGNGYTF
TGTGCCAGCAGTGATCAAGGACAGGGCAATGGCTACACCTTC
>TRBV2|TRBJ2-7|NA|TRBD1
CASTWDSQSSYEQYF
TGTGCCAGCACTTGGGACAGCCAAAGCTCCTACGAGCAGTACTTC
>TRBV6-5|TRBJ1-2|NA|NA
CASGFNREYGYTF
TGTGCCAGTGGATTCAACAGGGAATACGGCTACACCTTC
>TRBV11-2|TRBJ2-7|once|NA
CASSLIRGPVYEQYF
TGTGCCAGCAGCTTAATCCGGGGGCCCGTCTACGAGCAGTACTTC
>TRBV29-1|TRBJ1-1|NA|NA
CSVSGVRAEAFF
TGCAGCGTATCAGGGGTGAGGGCTGAAGCTTTCTTT
>TRBV2|TRBJ1-5|NA|NA
CASSEVGDWYSNQPQHF
TGTGCCAGCAGTGAAGTGGGGGACTGGTATAGCAATCAGCCCCAGCATTTT
>TRBV5-1|TRBJ2-2|NA|NA
CASSTTWGAGELFF
TGCGCCAGCTCCACCACGTGGGGGGCCGGGGAGCTGTTTTTT
>TRBV12-3/TRBV12-4|TRBJ1-5|NA|NA
CASSYSRNQPQHF
TGTGCCAGCAGTTACTCCAGGAATCAGCCCCAGCATTTT
>TRBV29-1|TRBJ2-3|NA|NA
CSVRRGGGARTDTQYF
TGCAGCGTTAGGAGAGGTGGGGGGGCCCGCACAGATACGCAGTATTTT
>TRBV20-1|TRBJ2-1|NA|NA
CSAPGYNEQFF
TGCAGTGCGCCGGGCTACAATGAGCAGTTCTTC
>TRBV6-1|TRBJ1-5|medium-sized|NA
CASSDRAREPQHF
TGTGCCAGCAGTGATCGGGCTAGGGAGCCCCAGCATTTT
>TRBV11-3|TRBJ1-1|NA|TRBD1
CASSLGQGSAEAFF
TGTGCCAGCAGCTTAGGACAGGGTTCAGCTGAAGCTTTCTTT
>TRBV19|TRBJ2-1|NA|TRBD2
CASSTWGSSGEGSSYNEQFF
TGTGCCAGTAGTACGTGGGGGTCTAGCGGGGAGGGGAGCTCCTACAATGAGCAGTTCTTC
>TRBV10-3|TRBJ2-7|NA|TRBD2
CAISETSGGPYEQYF
TGTGCCATCAGTGAAACTAGCGGGGGTCCCTACGAGCAGTACTTC
>TRBV7-8|TRBJ1-1|NA|NA
CASSSRMDSFGAFF
TGTGCCAGCAGCTCTAGAATGGACAGTTTCGGGGCTTTCTTT
>TRBV12-5|TRBJ1-5|NA|TRBD1
CASGSHDRGIQPQHF
TGTGCTAGTGGTTCACACGACAGGGGAATTCAGCCCCAGCATTTT
>TRBV10-1|TRBJ1-3|NA|NA
CASSESGGNTIYF
TGCGCCAGCAGTGAATCTGGAGGAAACACCATATATTTT
>TRBV12-3/TRBV12-4|TRBJ1-4|once|NA
CASRGGNEKLFF
TGTGCCAGCAGAGGCGGGAATGAAAAACTGTTTTTT
>TRBV9|TRBJ2-2|NA|NA
CASSATGGRDTGELFF
TGTGCCAGCAGCGCCACAGGGGGGAGGGACACCGGGGAGCTGTTTTTT
>TRBV6-5|TRBJ2-7|NA|NA
CASSYIPGGDHEQYF
TGTGCCAGCAGTTACATCCCCGGGGGCGACCACGAGCAGTACTTC
>TRBV6-5|TRBJ2-1|NA|TRBD1
CASTGTGLNEQFF
TGTGCCAGCACCGGGACAGGGTTGAATGAGCAGTTCTTC
>TRBV7-8|TRBJ1-2|NA|TRBD1
CASSLVGQGYGYTF
TGTGCCAGCAGCTTAGTGGGACAGGGCTATGGCTACACCTTC
>TRBV27|TRBJ1-5|NA|NA
CASSFWGGTGVVSPQHF
TGTGCCAGCAGTTTTTGGGGCGGCACGGGCGTGGTATCGCCCCAGCATTTT
>TRBV5-1|TRBJ1-4|NA|NA
CASSPEFSFNEKLFF
TGCGCCAGCAGCCCGGAATTTTCTTTTAATGAAAAACTGTTTTTT
>TRBV13|TRBJ2-1|NA|NA
CASSLEFYSEAPEQFF
TGTGCCAGCAGCTTAGAGTTCTACTCCGAAGCTCCTGAGCAGTTCTTC
>TRBV29-1|TRBJ2-1|NA|TRBD2
CSAQLGTSFDEQFF
TGCAGCGCGCAATTGGGGACTAGTTTCGATGAGCAGTTCTTC
>TRBV5-1|TRBJ1-1|NA|TRBD1
CASSIGQGSGWDTEAFF
TGCGCCAGCAGCATAGGACAGGGCAGTGGGTGGGACACTGAAGCTTTCTTT
>TRBV2|TRBJ1-2|NA|TRBD1
CASSEITGETNGYTF
TGTGCCAGCAGTGAAATTACAGGGGAAACTAATGGCTACACCTTC
>TRBV5-1|TRBJ2-7|NA|TRBD1
CASSSIYTGGESSYEQYF
TGCGCCAGCAGCTCAATATACACAGGGGGCGAGAGCTCCTACGAGCAGTACTTC
>TRBV2|TRBJ1-1|NA|NA
CASSEGQYTEAFF
TGTGCCAGCAGTGAAGGGCAGTACACTGAAGCTTTCTTT
>TRBV18|TRBJ1-3|NA|NA
CASSPGGHSSGNTIYF
TGTGCCAGCTCACCAGGGGGACACAGCTCTGGAAACACCATATATTTT
>TRBV19|TRBJ2-7|NA|NA
CASSFQGGEQYF
TGTGCCAGTAGTTTTCAGGGGGGCGAGCAGTACTTC
>TRBV2|TRBJ2-1|NA|NA
CASTGFEGPNNEQFF
TGTGCCAGCACGGGATTTGAGGGGCCGAACAATGAGCAGTTCTTC
>TRBV18|TRBJ1-2|NA|TRBD1
CASSPRQGSYGYTF
TGTGCCAGCTCACCCCGACAGGGTTCCTATGGCTACACCTTC
>TRBV19|TRBJ2-3|NA|TRBD2
CASSKGLAGPFGDTQYF
TGTGCCAGTAGCAAGGGACTAGCGGGGCCGTTTGGAGATACGCAGTATTTT
>TRBV15|TRBJ2-7|NA|TRBD2
CATSSPGGVSYEQYF
TGTGCCACCAGCAGTCCCGGGGGGGTATCCTACGAGCAGTACTTC
>TRBV7-9|TRBJ2-3|NA|NA
CASSLDLGLTDTQYF
TGTGCCAGCAGCTTAGATCTGGGCCTCACAGATACGCAGTATTTT
>TRBV28|TRBJ2-1|NA|NA
CASSLPPEGYIDEQFF
TGTGCCAGCAGTTTACCCCCAGAGGGATACATTGATGAGCAGTTCTTC
>TRBV7-8|TRBJ2-2|NA|NA
CASSLEETELFF
TGTGCCAGCAGCTTAGAGGAGACGGAGCTGTTTTTT
>TRBV19|TRBJ1-2|NA|TRBD1
CASSQGTAHFRGSNYGYTF
TGTGCCAGTAGTCAAGGGACAGCTCATTTTAGGGGATCTAACTATGGCTACACCTTC
>TRBV30|TRBJ2-1|NA|TRBD2
CAQIAGGQDEQFF
TGTGCCCAAATAGCGGGGGGGCAGGATGAGCAGTTCTTC
>TRBV29-1|TRBJ2-1|NA|NA
CSAAGAYNEQFF
TGCAGCGCCGCCGGGGCTTACAATGAGCAGTTCTTC
>TRBV7-9|TRBJ1-5|NA|NA
CASSLGVSNQPQHF
TGTGCCAGCAGCTTAGGGGTTAGCAATCAGCCCCAGCATTTT
>TRBV5-1|TRBJ2-1|NA|NA
CASSLGGIGGDEQFF
TGCGCCAGCAGCTTGGGAGGGATCGGGGGCGATGAGCAGTTCTTC
>TRBV7-2|TRBJ1-1|NA|NA
CASKRPLNTEAFF
TGTGCCAGCAAGCGACCGTTGAACACTGAAGCTTTCTTT
>TRBV6-6|TRBJ2-7|NA|NA
CASTRSTSQGEQYF
TGTGCCAGCACCCGTTCGACTAGTCAGGGCGAGCAGTACTTC
>TRBV7-8|TRBJ2-1|NA|TRBD2
CASSLQSGVTGSYNEQFF
TGTGCCAGCAGCTTGCAGAGCGGGGTAACAGGCTCCTACAATGAGCAGTTCTTC
>TRBV5-1|TRBJ1-1|NA|NA
CASSSSPQRNTEAFF
TGCGCCAGCAGCTCGAGCCCCCAACGGAACACTGAAGCTTTCTTT
>TRBV6-1|TRBJ1-2|NA|NA
CASSEALGKNYGYTF
TGTGCCAGCAGTGAAGCGCTTGGGAAAAACTATGGCTACACCTTC